This is a list of T cell receptor beta chains from one sample in a study of T cell responses to AZD1222 COVID-19 vaccine. The method was immunoSEQ multiplex PCR; TCRdb's version includes in-frame clones alone and lacks a portion of them. Among about 140,000 clones listed, roughly 92% were seen once. The material was peripheral blood, obtained 28 days after the second AZD1222 dose. The receptors were gathered from an adult who received the AZD1222 COVID-19 vaccine. Each CDR3 is given with its conserved first and last residue. Clone sizes are given selectively: once, few, many, or a class where the clone is expanded.

CDR3 protein	V gene	clone size	J gene
CASSNLIHCNQPQHF	TRBV21-1	NA	TRBJ1-5
CASSGGTGVANTEAFF	TRBV6-1	NA	TRBJ1-1
CASSQDFRTSGRGSQSYEQFF	TRBV4-3	NA	TRBJ2-1
CASSPRTNTEAFF	TRBV18	NA	TRBJ1-1
CASSPSTDYEQYF	TRBV18	NA	TRBJ2-7
CASSLPTAGGTEAFF	TRBV28	NA	TRBJ1-1
CSVGGDMNTEAFF	TRBV29-1	NA	TRBJ1-1
CASSRGPGSSGNTIYF	TRBV7-7	NA	TRBJ1-3
CASSFAPASGQGSHGANEKLFF	TRBV5-1	NA	TRBJ1-4
CASSGGQNSNQPQHF	TRBV2	NA	TRBJ1-5
CASSSYSTDTQYF	TRBV7-8	NA	TRBJ2-3
CASSPDRGYSNQPQHF	TRBV19	NA	TRBJ1-5
CAWSPPSGEQYF	TRBV30	NA	TRBJ2-7
CASSVDGSSGNTIYF	TRBV2	NA	TRBJ1-3
CASKGPINQPQHF	TRBV2	NA	TRBJ1-5
CASSPKDGRNTEAFF	TRBV5-1	NA	TRBJ1-1
CASSLYRGRFMNTEAFF	TRBV7-9	NA	TRBJ1-1
CASSFRTGPGGNQPQHF	TRBV28	NA	TRBJ1-5
CASSYISTGANSPLHF	TRBV5-6	NA	TRBJ1-6
CAISEVGGKNTEAFF	TRBV10-3	NA	TRBJ1-1
CASSMGTGGSGNQPQHF	TRBV18	NA	TRBJ1-5
CASSLSGINNEQFF	TRBV7-3	NA	TRBJ2-1
CASRPGQNNSPLHF	TRBV27	NA	TRBJ1-6
CSVVLNTEAFF	TRBV29-1	once	TRBJ1-1
CASSLTTLDSYEQYF	TRBV27	NA	TRBJ2-7
CASRMLKTADQPQHF	TRBV28	NA	TRBJ1-5
CASSRPGTGTYEQYF	TRBV5-4	NA	TRBJ2-7
CASSQDAGRGQFF	TRBV4-3	few	TRBJ2-1
CASSLARNTDTQYF	TRBV5-1	NA	TRBJ2-3
CASTGGTEAFF	TRBV2	NA	TRBJ1-1
CATSRATEETQYF	TRBV15	few	TRBJ2-5
CASSLGGQGGYNEQFF	TRBV28	NA	TRBJ2-1
CASSPAGRDSDTQYF	TRBV5-8	once	TRBJ2-3
CASRSEGQPVGDNYGYTF	TRBV28	NA	TRBJ1-2
CASSLVLAGSYNEQFF	TRBV7-7	NA	TRBJ2-1
CASSTRTTNTGELFF	TRBV5-4	NA	TRBJ2-2
CASSPRAEDTEAFF	TRBV27	NA	TRBJ1-1
CASSLEARGLFF	TRBV7-9	NA	TRBJ1-2
CASSQMLAGYNEQFF	TRBV4-1	NA	TRBJ2-1
CASSYSGVGQPQHF	TRBV6-6	NA	TRBJ1-5
CATSTVTGLGEQFF	TRBV24-1	NA	TRBJ2-1
CASSPLRGGKKQYF	TRBV28	NA	TRBJ2-7
CASGIQPQHF	TRBV19	NA	TRBJ1-5
CASSLGFRRDTGELFF	TRBV11-1	NA	TRBJ2-2
CAITNTQGLEQFF	TRBV10-3	NA	TRBJ2-1
CSAGHSSGANVLTF	TRBV29-1	few	TRBJ2-6
CASSRQGLAVVETQYF	TRBV7-2	NA	TRBJ2-5
CASSFYREGLVTNEKLFF	TRBV28	many	TRBJ1-4
CASSLKGRHEQYF	TRBV13	NA	TRBJ2-7
CASSPRGLNTEAFF	TRBV18	NA	TRBJ1-1
CANSGASGRRGTDTQYF	TRBV9	NA	TRBJ2-3
CASSDWDRGNYGYTF	TRBV25-1	NA	TRBJ1-2
CASSFPVSGNTIYF	TRBV5-6	NA	TRBJ1-3
CASSERDAYGYTF	TRBV6-1	NA	TRBJ1-2